The clone carrying this T cell receptor beta chain was counted ten times or more. This record belongs to a study of T cell repertoires in cytomegalovirus infection. TCRdb redid the calling of the reads with MiXCR, one entry per CDR3 protein. The table has almost 500,000 distinct CDR3 sequences, over 9% seen once. With 2 bases removed from V and 1 base from J, the gap between germline ends came to 13 bases. Germline lookup yields CDR1 SGHNT and CDR2 YYREEE (reference sequence). This CDR3 is 17 amino acids long. This sequence originates from a human donor in good health (CMV status not recorded). Some clones in this sample may be carry-over from other donors' samples. Material: PBMCs. The J gene is TRBJ2-6, the V gene TRBV5-4; D remains ambiguous. CDR3 region: CASSFGSPASGANVLTF. Here the CDR3 DNA reads TGTGCCAGCAGCTTCGGCAGCCCTGCTTCTGGGGCCAACGTCCTGACTTTC.